This T cell receptor beta chain was captured by sequencing in a study of cytomegalovirus exposure and HLA in healthy donors. Overall study: The approximately 120 validation repertoires were produced on the same platform as the approximately 620 repertoires of the first cohort. This was reported in a later analysis. Study-wide findings and caveats: Reports indicated that the classifier achieved high specificity and sensitivity in diagnosing cytomegalovirus status. The majority of TCR sequences were rare, yet some public TCRs appeared in many donors.

The method was immunoSEQ multiplex PCR; TCRdb's version includes in-frame clones alone and lacks a portion of them. The sample records 45,000 to 60,000 clones, approximately 93% being singletons. Of note for this clone: What it recognizes is unknown.

The receptor was isolated from a woman between 18 and 29 years old in good health and CMV-seronegative. The sequencing sample was made of PBMCs.

The CDR3 protein is CASSRDRDEQYV. CDR3 in DNA: TGTGCCAGCTCACGGGACAGGGACGAGCAGTACGTC. This sequence joins TRBV18 and TRBJ2-7; 9 bases fit TRBD1. Germline V gene data show CDR1 as KGHSH and CDR2 as LQKENI. The CDR3 consists of 12 residues. Trimming took 4 bases from V and 5 from J; bases not matched to a gene: 0.